Below are 30 T cell receptor beta chains sequenced from a single sample in a study of memory B cells and T cells in multiple sclerosis. Only in-frame clones appear in the TCRdb table, and some are missing; sequencing was by immunoSEQ multiplex PCR. Of some 48,000 clones detected, roughly 87% appear once; the ten largest clones hold more than 0.95%. These receptors lack a known antigen. Stimulus-free culture yielded autoproliferating CFSE-dim and non-proliferating CFSE-high T cells, each sequenced separately. Replicate wells were pooled after roughly 7 days of stimulus-free culture of 40 million to 65 million CFSE-labeled PBMCs. Sequencing used PBMCs from blood kept in culture. All receptors come from a human donor with multiple sclerosis.

This sequence joins TRBV7-9 and TRBJ2-5; no definite D call. There are 14 residues in the CDR3. The germline gives CDR1 SEHNR, CDR2 FQNEAQ (reference sequence). The V end was cut by 4 bases, the J end by 5 bases, with 14 bases between. CDR3 coding DNA: TGTGCCAGCAGCTCGACTCTGTGGAGCGAGACCCAGTACTTC. It yields the protein CASSSTLWSETQYF.

V gene TRBV5-1 combines with J gene TRBJ2-2; weak D call: TRBD2 (5 bases). This CDR3 is 17 amino acids long. The V end lost 4 bases, the J end lost 3 bases, and 19 bases lay between the germline ends. CDR1 is SGHRS and CDR2 is YFSETQ in the germline V gene. CDR3: CASSPRMEDSYTGELFF. DNA for the CDR3: TGCGCCAGCAGCCCTCGGATGGAGGATAGCTACACCGGGGAGCTGTTTTTT. Full variable domain (outside the CDR3, taken from reference TRBV5-1 and TRBJ2-2): KAGVTQTPRYLIKTRGQQVTLSCSPISGHRSVSWYQQTPGQGLQFLFEYFSETQRNKGNFPGRFSGRQFSNSRSEMNVSTLELGDSALYLCASSPRMEDSYTGELFFGEGSRLTVL.

The chain uses TRBV5-4 and TRBJ1-1, with 7 nucleotides matching TRBD1. The CDR3 extends over 13 amino acids. Germline V gene data show CDR1 as SGHNT and CDR2 as YYREEE (reference sequence). V shed 4 bases and J 1 base; nucleotides not matched to a gene: 1. The CDR3 reads CASSGDRNTEAFF. The CDR3 coding sequence is TGTGCCAGCAGCGGGGACAGGAACACTGAAGCTTTCTTT.

The rearrangement links TRBV7-9 to TRBJ2-3; 10 nucleotides line up with TRBD2. Losses at the gene ends were 1 base for V and 0 bases for J; bases not matched to a gene: 7. Germline loops: CDR1 SEHNR, CDR2 FQNEAQ (reference sequence). The CDR3 covers 18 residues. CDR3 protein: CASSLVAGGSPSTDTQYF. CDR3 DNA: TGTGCCAGCAGCTTAGTAGCGGGGGGATCCCCTAGCACAGATACGCAGTATTTT.

The chain combines TRBV9 with TRBJ1-5, with 8 bases identical to TRBD1. The CDR3 is made up of 16 amino acids. V lost 3 bases and J lost 3; bases outside the gene matches: 8. Germline V gives CDR1 SGDLS, CDR2 YYNGEE. The CDR3 loop reads CASSATGQVDNQPQHF. CDR3 nucleotides: TGTGCCAGCAGCGCGACGGGACAGGTGGACAATCAGCCCCAGCATTTT.

The chain recombines TRBV7-2 with TRBJ1-1, with 7 bases fitting TRBD1. The V and J ends lost 7 bases and 7 bases, in that order; junction bases with no gene match: 3. The germline V gene has CDR1 SGHTA and CDR2 FQGNSA. The CDR3 is made up of 11 amino acids. The CDR3 here is CASNYRGEAFF. CDR3 sequence (DNA): TGTGCCAGCAACTACAGGGGTGAAGCTTTCTTT.

The chain recombines TRBV5-6 with TRBJ2-1; perhaps TRBD2 as D (5 bases). This CDR3 contains 12 residues. The V end was cut by 2 bases, the J end by 7 bases, with 7 bases between. Germline lookup yields CDR1 SGHDT and CDR2 YYEEEE. The CDR3 DNA is TGTGCCAGCAGCTTAAGCGGAAATGAGCAGTTCTTC. This sequence encodes CASSLSGNEQFF. The whole variable domain, filled in from reference TRBV5-6 and TRBJ2-1, reads DAGVTQSPTHLIKTRGQQVTLRCSPKSGHDTVSWYQQALGQGPQFIFQYYEEEERQRGNFPDRFSGHQFPNYSSELNVNALLLGDSALYLCASSLSGNEQFFGPGTRLTVL.

The chain links TRBV7-2 to TRBJ2-5; the match to TRBD1 covers 8 bases. CDR1 and CDR2 from the germline V gene are SGHTA and FQGNSA. With V trimmed by 2 bases and J by 7 bases, 6 bases remained unmatched. CDR3 size: 14 residues. The CDR3 bases are TGTGCCAGCAGCTTACAGGGGGCGCAGGGGACCCAGTACTTC. As protein: CASSLQGAQGTQYF.

The chain joins TRBV30 to TRBJ1-2; D is unresolved. This CDR3 has 13 amino acids. V was shortened by 2 bases and J by 3 bases, with 10 bases between the two germline ends. Germline CDR1 GTSNPN, CDR2 SVGIG (reference sequence). The CDR3 region is CAWSRGLDYGYTF. The DNA of the CDR3 is TGTGCCTGGAGTAGAGGGTTGGACTATGGCTACACCTTC.

V is TRBV9 and J is TRBJ2-5, with 12 bases lining up with TRBD2. The V gene end was trimmed by 3 bases and the J gene end by 4 bases; junction bases not matched to a gene: 4. Germline V gene lookup returns CDR1 SGDLS and CDR2 YYNGEE. This CDR3 is 15 amino acids long. As DNA, the CDR3 is TGTGCCAGCAGCGCCCGACTAGCGGGGGCAGAGACCCAGTACTTC. Translated: CASSARLAGAETQYF.

The genes are TRBV2 and TRBJ1-3; weak D call: TRBD1 (6 bases). The germline V gene encodes CDR1 SNHLY and CDR2 FYNNEI. CDR3 length: 17 amino acids. V gave up 4 bases and J gave up 4 bases, with 20 bases separating them. The CDR3 coding sequence is TGTGCCAGCAGTGCCCTAGGACAGCTTCCTACCGGAAACACCATATATTTT. As protein: CASSALGQLPTGNTIYF. Full variable domain (outside the CDR3, taken from reference TRBV2 and TRBJ1-3): EPEVTQTPSHQVTQMGQEVILRCVPISNHLYFYWYRQILGQKVEFLVSFYNNEISEKSEIFDDQFSVERPDGSNFTLKIRSTKLEDSAMYFCASSALGQLPTGNTIYFGEGSWLTVV.

This clone was counted a single time. The V gene is TRBV6-5, the J gene TRBJ2-7; 7 bases align to TRBD1. The V gene's germline CDR1 is MNHEY and CDR2 SVGAGI. Germline trimming cut 5 bases from V and 5 bases from J; bases unmatched to any gene: 6. The CDR3 has 13 residues. The CDR3 loop is CASSQTGTDEQYF. DNA of the CDR3: TGTGCCAGCAGTCAAACCGGGACAGACGAGCAGTACTTC.

The chain has TRBV7-3 and TRBJ2-5; D not resolved. This CDR3 contains 13 residues. Trimming cost V 4 bases and J 4 bases, with 10 bases left between them. Germline V gene lookup returns CDR1 SGHTA and CDR2 FQGTGA. The CDR3 bases are TGTGCCAGCAGCTATGGTTCCGGAGAGACCCAGTACTTC. Translation: CASSYGSGETQYF.

V usage is TRBV18 and J usage is TRBJ2-7; 8 nucleotides match TRBD1. Germline-derived CDR1 and CDR2 are KGHSH and LQKENI. The CDR3 sequence is 14 residues long. J lost 5 bases, V lost 1 base, and 4 bases had no gene match. As DNA, the CDR3 is TGTGCCAGCTCACCACGGACAGGGTACAACGAGCAGTACTTC. Translated, it gives CASSPRTGYNEQYF.

V usage is TRBV5-5 and J usage is TRBJ2-2, with D unclear. The germline V gene encodes CDR1 SGHKS and CDR2 YYEKEE (reference sequence). Trimming took off 6 bases at V and 7 bases at J, with 10 bases between the two ends. The length of the CDR3 is 12 residues. CDR3 nucleotides: TGTGCCAGCACCCCTACGGACGGGGAGCTGTTTTTT. Its protein is CASTPTDGELFF. Full variable domain (missing parts from reference TRBV5-5 and TRBJ2-2): DAGVTQSPTHLIKTRGQQVTLRCSPISGHKSVSWYQQVLGQGPQFIFQYYEKEERGRGNFPDRFSARQFPNYSSELNVNALLLGDSALYLCASTPTDGELFFGEGSRLTVL.

The CDR3 spells CASSGRGQGVLRAEAFF. The CDR3 DNA reads TGTGCCAGCAGCGGGCGGGGACAGGGGGTTCTGAGGGCTGAAGCTTTCTTT. The chain couples TRBV5-4 to TRBJ1-1, with TRBD1 identical over 11 bases. The CDR3 totals 17 residues. Germline values: CDR1 SGHNT, CDR2 YYREEE (reference sequence). V shed 4 bases, J shed 6 bases, and the junction held 14 bases outside the gene matches.

The chain links TRBV7-2 to TRBJ1-1; D gene ambiguous. Trimming took off 1 base at V and 0 bases at J, with 9 bases between the two ends. In germline, CDR1 is SGHTA, CDR2 FQGNSA. The CDR3 is made up of 15 amino acids. The CDR3 DNA reads TGTGCCAGCAGCTTAGGTTCCCAGATGAACACTGAAGCTTTCTTT. Amino acids: CASSLGSQMNTEAFF.

The V gene is TRBV4-3, the J gene TRBJ1-2, with D perhaps TRBD1 (6 bases). The CDR3 spans 15 residues. The V end lost 6 bases, the J end lost 4 bases, and 18 bases lay between the germline ends. Germline CDR1 and CDR2: LGHNA and YSLEER. The CDR3 coding sequence is TGCGCCAGCAGTCAGAACTCCAGACAGGCCTATGGCTACACCTTC. As protein: CASSQNSRQAYGYTF.

The J gene is TRBJ2-7, the V gene TRBV18; weak D call: TRBD2 (5 bases). The germline V gene encodes CDR1 KGHSH and CDR2 LQKENI. The CDR3 is 15 amino acids. V was pared by 1 base and J by 0 bases, with 10 bases between. The CDR3 loop reads CASSPLDYLSYEQYF. In DNA, the CDR3 is TGTGCCAGCTCACCACTTGACTACCTCTCCTACGAGCAGTACTTC.

The chain is built from TRBV6-6 and TRBJ1-6, with a weak D call TRBD1 (6 bases). This CDR3 region has 13 residues. V was shortened by 6 bases and J by 7 bases, with 10 bases between the two germline ends. CDR1 is MNHNY, CDR2 SVGAGI, per germline (reference sequence). CDR3 bases: TGTGCCAGCAGGCGGGACAACAATTCACCCCTCCACTTT. Amino acid sequence: CASRRDNNSPLHF.

The count of this clone is one. This chain joins TRBV28 and TRBJ2-5; 10 positions agree with TRBD1. With 7 bases clipped from V and 5 bases from J, the junction kept 10 bases outside the gene matches. CDR1 is MDHEN and CDR2 is SYDVKM in the germline V gene. This CDR3 has 15 residues. The CDR3 DNA reads as TGTGCCAGCATCCTGACAGGGGGCAACAGGGAGACCCAGTACTTC. Translating gives CASILTGGNRETQYF.

This clone turned up a few times. The chain links TRBV30 to TRBJ2-6, with D unclear. This CDR3 is built from 13 residues. CDR1 is GTSNPN, CDR2 SVGIG, per germline (reference sequence). V shed 0 bases and J shed 3 bases, with 3 bases lying between them. The CDR3 here is CAWSVGGANVLTF. As DNA, the CDR3 is TGTGCCTGGAGTGTAGGTGGGGCCAACGTCCTGACTTTC.

This CDR3 is CASSHSPSGLTDTQYF. The CDR3 DNA follows: TGTGCCAGCAGCCACTCTCCTAGCGGCCTCACAGATACGCAGTATTTT. The chain links TRBV5-6 to TRBJ2-3, with 7 bases matching TRBD2. This CDR3 contains 16 residues. The trim removed 4 bases at V and 2 bases at J, leaving 10 bases unmatched. Germline V gene lookup returns CDR1 SGHDT and CDR2 YYEEEE.

The V gene is TRBV6-5, the J gene TRBJ2-7, with D perhaps TRBD1 or TRBD2 (6 bases each). Trimming left V 6 bases short and J 3 bases short, with 15 bases between. This CDR3 has 14 amino acids. Germline CDR1 MNHEY, CDR2 SVGAGI. The CDR3 here is CASRPRGGGYEQYF. CDR3 sequence (DNA): TGTGCCAGCAGACCCCGCGGAGGGGGCTACGAGCAGTACTTC.

The chain is built from TRBV15 and TRBJ1-3; weak D call: TRBD1 (5 bases). The CDR3 spans 15 residues. Trimming removed 5 bases at V and 0 bases at J, with 11 bases between. Germline CDR1 LNHNV, CDR2 YYDKDF (reference sequence). CDR3 DNA sequence: TGTGCCACCAGCCGGGACGGACTCTCTGGAAACACCATATATTTT. It is translated as CATSRDGLSGNTIYF. Full variable domain (missing parts from reference TRBV15 and TRBJ1-3): DAMVIQNPRYQVTQFGKPVTLSCSQTLNHNVMYWYQQKSSQAPKLLFHYYDKDFNNEADTPDNFQSRRPNTSFCFLDIRSPGLGDTAMYLCATSRDGLSGNTIYFGEGSWLTVV.

The genes are TRBV5-1 and TRBJ2-5; D not resolved. Looked up from germline, CDR1 is SGHRS and CDR2 is YFSETQ. This CDR3 has 11 residues. With 10 bases removed from V and 3 bases from J, the gap between germline ends came to 10 bases. The CDR3 nucleotides read TGCGCCTCAAGGCAGGAAGAGACCCAGTACTTC. Residues: CASRQEETQYF.

This chain uses TRBV19 with TRBJ1-1, with D maybe TRBD1 (5 bases). CDR1 and CDR2 from the germline V gene are LNHDA and SQIVND (reference sequence). V dropped 8 bases and J dropped 4 bases, with 20 bases sitting between them. The CDR3 runs 15 residues. CDR3 region: CASLDGGRSSTEAFF. CDR3 bases: TGTGCCAGTTTAGACGGGGGACGGTCGAGCACTGAAGCTTTCTTT.

The chain employs TRBV21-1 and TRBJ2-7; the table's D call of TRBD1 was not tested on the DNA. TRBV21-1 is an annotated pseudogene. The CDR3 consists of 13 residues. The CDR3 DNA is TGTGCCAGCCGACAGGTGAGCTCCTACGAGCAGTACTTC. Residues: CASRQVSSYEQYF.

The chain is built from TRBV6-6 and TRBJ1-6; a weak D match, TRBD1 (6 bases). The V and J ends lost 4 bases and 7 bases respectively, with 14 bases between them. CDR3 length: 15 residues. Looked up from germline, CDR1 is MNHNY and CDR2 is SVGAGI (reference sequence). CDR3 amino acids: CASSFFTGNNSPLHF. CDR3 coding DNA: TGTGCCAGCAGTTTTTTCACAGGGAACAATTCACCCCTCCACTTT.

The gene calls are TRBV6-6 and TRBJ2-7; unclear D gene. The V gene lost 6 bases and the J gene lost 6 bases, with 21 bases spanning the gap. CDR3 length: 15 residues. The germline V gene encodes CDR1 MNHNY and CDR2 SVGAGI (reference sequence). CDR3 sequence (DNA): TGTGCCAGCAGGGACCCGACTTTGACGTGGGCCGAGCAGTACTTC. This translates into CASRDPTLTWAEQYF.